This record concerns one T cell receptor beta chain sequence. This sample was taken from a study of blood T cell repertoires in COVID-19. The V gene's germline CDR1 is KGHSH and CDR2 LQKENI. The CDR3 spans 16 residues. J lost 4 bases, V lost 3 bases, and 10 bases had no gene match. Profiling relied on immunoSEQ multiplex PCR, and the TCRdb table lists in-frame clones only, not all of them. Of more than 150,000 clones in the sample, approximately 86% were seen once. The origin of this receptor is a man in his fifties or sixties with acute or convalescent COVID-19. The sample consisted of peripheral blood. The rearrangement links TRBV18 to TRBJ2-5, with 8 positions matching TRBD1. CDR3 sequence reads: CASSPYAGTGGETQYF. In DNA form, the CDR3 reads TGTGCCAGCTCACCCTACGCGGGGACAGGCGGAGAGACCCAGTACTTC.